The next 29 T cell receptor beta chains were all read from a single sample in a study of regulatory T cells in long-lasting Graves disease (dated by TCRdb to 2020 to 2023). To prepare the library, multiplex PCR was applied. Sequencing instrument: Illumina HiSeq 4000. CDR3 regions were amplified by Arm-PCR with iRepertoire HTBI primers to construct TCR beta libraries. TCRdb reran the public reads through fastp at Q25 and MiXCR, keeping productive beta chains. CDR3 protein sequences are deduplicated, and each keeps its most common genes and DNA. The sample table records a few hundred thousand distinct CDR3 sequences; about 20% of these occur just once. The ten top clones hold about an eighth of the sample. This specimen's time point label, per the study, means: persistent/refractory GD, antithyroid drugs over 5 years with positive TRAb. RNA was extracted from PBMCs in TRIzol for both TCR sequencing and RNA sequencing.

This specimen was peripheral blood mononuclear cells (PBMCs), taken when the disease was refractory, from a patient treated with antithyroid drugs. The receptor set was obtained from a female donor with Graves disease.

This clonotype was observed at least ten times. The V gene is TRBV12-5, the J gene TRBJ1-1; D is unclear. The V and J ends lost 1 base and 1 base respectively, with 1 base between them. This CDR3 spans 12 amino acids. Germline V gene sequence: CDR1 LGHNT, CDR2 FRNRAP. CDR3 coding DNA: TGTGCTAGTGGTTTGGGGAACACTGAAGCTTTCTTT. This gives the protein CASGLGNTEAFF.

This chain links TRBV4-1 with TRBJ1-5; 7 nucleotides align to TRBD1. V gave up 4 bases and J gave up 6 bases; unmatched junction bases: 9. CDR1 is MGHRA and CDR2 is YSYEKL in the germline V gene. The CDR3 has 15 residues. The CDR3 DNA reads as TGCGCCAGCAGCCCGAGGGGGCTGAGCGGTCAGCCCCAGCATTTT. Protein sequence: CASSPRGLSGQPQHF.

The chain links TRBV5-1 to TRBJ1-4; D might be TRBD1 (6 bases). CDR3 length equals 15 residues. The germline CDR1 and CDR2 sequences are SGHRS and YFSETQ. Trimming took 4 bases from V and 4 from J, leaving 14 bases between them. Written as DNA, the CDR3 is TGCGCCAGCAGCAGGTCGACAGGTTATAATGAAAAACTGTTTTTT. Encoded protein: CASSRSTGYNEKLFF.

The genes are TRBV20-1 and TRBJ2-5; 8 bases fit TRBD2. CDR3 size: 16 residues. The trim removed 5 bases at V and 5 bases at J, leaving 16 bases unmatched. Germline CDR1 and CDR2: DFQATT and SNEGSKA (reference sequence). The CDR3 loop is CSAGSPVSGGGETQYF. CDR3 DNA sequence: TGCAGTGCTGGATCCCCAGTGTCGGGAGGGGGGGAGACCCAGTACTTC.

Concerning this clonotype: Germline and junction disagree at one end, which may indicate a read error. CDR3 DNA sequence: TGTGCCACCAGTGATTTAAGGGGAGTACTGCTTTTT. It translates to CATSDLRGVLLF. The V call is TRBV24-1, the J call TRBJ1-4, with D possibly matching TRBD1 (5 bases). Germline V gene sequence: CDR1 KGHDR, CDR2 SFDVKD. The CDR3 totals 12 residues.

This clonotype showed up just a few times. The V and J genes are TRBV28 and TRBJ2-1; the D is unclear. The germline CDR1 and CDR2 sequences are MDHEN and SYDVKM. Trimming took 7 bases from V and 1 from J, leaving 5 bases between them. There are 12 residues in the CDR3. CDR3 bases: TGTGCCAGCACCCGATCCTACAATGAGCAGTTCTTC. This encodes CASTRSYNEQFF.

In this sample, this clonotype turned up many times. J is TRBJ1-2 and V is TRBV29-1, with 7 positions matching TRBD1. V shed 1 base and J 0 bases; nucleotides not matched to a gene: 8. The CDR3 is made up of 16 amino acids. The germline gives CDR1 SQVTM, CDR2 ANQGSEA. The CDR3 DNA reads as TGCAGCGTTGAAGGGACAGGCCACCATACTAACTATGGCTACACCTTC. Amino acid sequence: CSVEGTGHHTNYGYTF.

Only a few counts were recorded for this clonotype. The J gene is TRBJ2-2, the V gene TRBV7-2, with D perhaps matching TRBD2 (6 bases). The germline CDR1 and CDR2 sequences are SGHTA and FQGNSA. Trimming cost V 5 bases and J 1 base, with 20 bases left between them. This CDR3 contains 18 residues. CDR3 amino acids: CASSTQPQGGVNTGELFF. In DNA form, the CDR3 reads TGTGCCAGCAGCACACAACCGCAGGGCGGGGTGAACACCGGGGAGCTGTTTTTT.

This clonotype showed up many times. V is TRBV28 and J is TRBJ1-3, with D perhaps matching TRBD1 (5 bases). Germline CDR1 reads MDHEN; CDR2 reads SYDVKM. This CDR3 region has 14 residues. The V gene lost 7 bases and the J gene lost 3 bases, with 13 bases spanning the gap. CDR3 sequence: CASILDMYGNTIYF. The CDR3 DNA sequence: TGTGCCAGCATCCTGGACATGTATGGAAACACCATATATTTT.

The V and J genes are TRBV3-2 and TRBJ1-5. TRBV3-2 has pseudogene status. This CDR3 has 16 amino acids. CDR3 protein: CASSQEGGESNQPQHF. The CDR3 nucleotides are TGTGCCAGCAGCCAAGAAGGTGGGGAGAGCAATCAGCCCCAGCATTTT.

This clonotype was seen repeatedly, ten times or more. The chain carries TRBV7-2 and TRBJ1-5; TRBD1 might be the D (5 bases). The CDR3 runs to 15 residues. V was cut by 5 bases and J by 5 bases, with 16 bases left in between. CDR1 is SGHTA and CDR2 is FQGNSA in the germline V gene. The CDR3 protein is CASSPSGWGDQPQHF. CDR3 in DNA: TGTGCCAGCAGCCCATCTGGTTGGGGGGATCAGCCCCAGCATTTT.

Concerning this clonotype: This may come from a read error, since a much larger clone is one base off. The chain uses TRBV6-9 and TRBJ2-4; 10 bases map to TRBD2. The J call is uncertain, as TRBJ2-5 better fits the DNA end. There are 15 residues in the CDR3. Germline assignment: CDR1 MNHGY and CDR2 SVAAGI. The CDR3 DNA reads TGTGCCTGCAGTTACACTAGCGGGGAACAAGAGACCCAGTACTTC. This codes for CACSYTSGEQETQYF.

The chain employs TRBV5-1 and TRBJ1-4, with 9 bases that match TRBD1. There are 14 residues in the CDR3. Germline V gene sequence: CDR1 SGHRS, CDR2 YFSETQ. V lost 0 bases, J lost 8 bases, and 2 bases stayed unmatched. The CDR3 DNA reads TGCGCCAGCAGCTTGGAACAGGGGGCCGAAAAACTGTTTTTT. As protein: CASSLEQGAEKLFF.

This clonotype turned up a few times. This sequence joins TRBV10-3 and TRBJ1-1; D not resolved. V was trimmed by 2 bases and J by 1 base, leaving 11 bases between them. The CDR3 has 15 amino acids. CDR1 is ENHRY and CDR2 is SYGVKD in the germline V gene. This chain's CDR3 is CAISERSQKNTEAFF. CDR3 nucleotide sequence: TGTGCCATCAGTGAGCGCTCGCAGAAGAACACTGAAGCTTTCTTT.

This clonotype was found many times. The CDR3 coding sequence is TGTGCCACCAGTGACCTCTCGCTCGGCGAGCAGTACTTC. It yields the protein CATSDLSLGEQYF. V usage is TRBV24-1 and J usage is TRBJ2-7, with D unresolved. V gave up 4 bases and J gave up 6 bases, with 12 bases separating them. CDR1 and CDR2 from the germline V gene are KGHDR and SFDVKD. The CDR3 spans 13 residues.

This clonotype was observed many times. V usage is TRBV7-3 and J usage is TRBJ1-2, with D uncertain. V lost 0 bases and J lost 6, with 11 bases in between. CDR3 length: 14 residues. Germline loops: CDR1 SGHTA, CDR2 FQGTGA. The CDR3 protein is CASSLTASGDGYTF. In nucleotides, the CDR3 is TGTGCCAGCAGCTTAACGGCCTCCGGGGATGGCTACACCTTC.

V gene TRBV7-9 combines with J gene TRBJ2-7; TRBD2 agrees at 10 bases. This CDR3 contains 15 residues. Germline assignment: CDR1 SEHNR and CDR2 FQNEAQ (reference sequence). V lost 5 bases, J lost 4 bases, and 8 bases stayed unmatched. CDR3 region: CASSQAGGPPYEQYF. The CDR3 DNA reads TGTGCCAGCAGCCAAGCGGGAGGGCCCCCTTACGAGCAGTACTTC.

The chain couples TRBV7-3 to TRBJ2-7, with 12 nucleotides matching TRBD1. V shed 4 bases and J 5 bases; nucleotides not matched to a gene: 6. The CDR3 length is 15 residues. The germline CDR1 and CDR2 sequences are SGHTA and FQGTGA. In DNA form, the CDR3 reads TGTGCCAGCAGCTGGGCGGGACAGGGGGCGAACGAGCAGTACTTC. Encoded protein: CASSWAGQGANEQYF.

Many counts were recorded for this clonotype. The chain links TRBV2 to TRBJ1-6, with no clear D. The CDR3 spans 13 residues. Germline V lookup: CDR1 SNHLY, CDR2 FYNNEI. With 6 bases removed from V and 6 bases from J, the gap between germline ends came to 9 bases. The CDR3 DNA sequence: TGTGCCAGCAGAGTGGGTTCTAATTCACCCCTCCACTTT. It yields the protein CASRVGSNSPLHF.

This clonotype was seen only a few times. The V call is TRBV6-1, the J call TRBJ1-1; D remains ambiguous. Per the germline V gene, CDR1 is MNHNS and CDR2 is SASEGT. The CDR3 is made up of 13 amino acids. V was pared by 7 bases and J by 5 bases, with 14 bases between. The CDR3 reads CASIKGIRTEAFF. Written as DNA, the CDR3 is TGTGCCAGCATTAAGGGAATAAGAACTGAAGCTTTCTTT.

This chain uses TRBV18 with TRBJ1-4; D may be TRBD1 (5 bases). V lost 6 bases to trimming and J lost 0 bases, with 14 bases between them. CDR1 and CDR2 (germline): KGHSH, LQKENI. This CDR3 spans 16 amino acids. The CDR3 region is CASSDTSTATNEKLFF. The CDR3 DNA sequence: TGTGCCAGCTCCGATACCTCGACAGCAACTAATGAAAAACTGTTTTTT.

This clonotype came up many times. J is TRBJ1-1 and V is TRBV28; D gene unclear. CDR3 length: 11 residues. V lost 7 bases and J 8 bases, leaving 11 bases between the germline ends. CDR1 and CDR2 (germline): MDHEN, SYDVKM. The DNA of the CDR3 is TGTGCCAGCAAGAGGACTTACGAAGCTTTCTTT. It specifies CASKRTYEAFF.

The V call is TRBV20-1, the J call TRBJ2-7, with a weak D call TRBD1 (8 bases). The V gene lost 4 bases and the J gene lost 8 bases, with 21 bases spanning the gap. CDR1 is DFQATT, CDR2 SNEGSKA, per germline (reference sequence). The CDR3 sequence is 14 residues long. The CDR3 coding sequence is TGCAGTGCTAAACAGGGGGGGATTTCGGGCAAGCAGTACTTC. This gives the protein CSAKQGGISGKQYF.

The chain uses TRBV6-5 and TRBJ2-7, with 10 bases identical to TRBD2. The germline gives CDR1 MNHEY, CDR2 SVGAGI. V dropped 2 bases and J dropped 7; count of bases not matched to a gene: 5. The CDR3 covers 14 residues. The CDR3: CASSYGSGRGEQYF. CDR3 DNA sequence: TGTGCCAGCAGTTACGGAAGCGGGAGGGGTGAGCAGTACTTC.

The chain combines TRBV6-1 with TRBJ2-7; TRBD2 is a possible D gene (6 bases). CDR1 and CDR2 (germline): MNHNS, SASEGT. V was shortened by 8 bases and J by 0 bases, with 17 bases between the two germline ends. The CDR3 is made up of 15 amino acids. The CDR3 loop reads CASSLRAGSSYEQYF. The CDR3 DNA reads TGTGCCAGCTCCTTACGGGCCGGGAGCTCCTACGAGCAGTACTTC.

The rearrangement uses TRBV6-2 or TRBV6-3 and TRBJ1-2, with D unresolved. This CDR3 is built from 15 residues. In germline, CDR1 is MNHEY, CDR2 SVGEGT. The germline V and J ends were trimmed by 7 bases and 4 bases, with 19 bases remaining between them. The CDR3 DNA reads TGTGCCAGCACTTGGCTGACTCCGTTCTTCTATGGCTACACCTTC. This sequence encodes CASTWLTPFFYGYTF.

This clonotype was observed at least ten times. The chain has TRBV2 and TRBJ2-2, with 10 nucleotides matching TRBD2. This CDR3 region has 16 residues. J was trimmed by 5 bases and V by 5 bases; bases with no gene match: 8. The V gene's germline CDR1 is SNHLY and CDR2 FYNNEI. The CDR3 sequence is CASSPLAGTTTGELFF. The CDR3 DNA reads TGTGCCAGCAGTCCACTAGCGGGAACCACAACCGGGGAGCTGTTTTTT.

The chain employs TRBV29-1 and TRBJ2-3, with unresolved D. The CDR3 totals 11 residues. The germline CDR1 and CDR2 sequences are SQVTM and ANQGSEA. Trimming took off 5 bases at V and 2 bases at J, with 5 bases between the two ends. The CDR3 loop reads CSVRYTDTQYF. The CDR3 nucleotides are TGCAGCGTTCGGTACACAGATACGCAGTATTTT.

This chain links TRBV5-1 with TRBJ1-6; D not resolved. V lost 5 bases and J lost 7, with 13 bases in between. The germline CDR1 and CDR2 sequences are SGHRS and YFSETQ. The CDR3 covers 14 residues. CDR3 coding DNA: TGCGCCAGCAGGGCCCCGGGATTCAATTCACCCCTCCACTTT. This encodes CASRAPGFNSPLHF.